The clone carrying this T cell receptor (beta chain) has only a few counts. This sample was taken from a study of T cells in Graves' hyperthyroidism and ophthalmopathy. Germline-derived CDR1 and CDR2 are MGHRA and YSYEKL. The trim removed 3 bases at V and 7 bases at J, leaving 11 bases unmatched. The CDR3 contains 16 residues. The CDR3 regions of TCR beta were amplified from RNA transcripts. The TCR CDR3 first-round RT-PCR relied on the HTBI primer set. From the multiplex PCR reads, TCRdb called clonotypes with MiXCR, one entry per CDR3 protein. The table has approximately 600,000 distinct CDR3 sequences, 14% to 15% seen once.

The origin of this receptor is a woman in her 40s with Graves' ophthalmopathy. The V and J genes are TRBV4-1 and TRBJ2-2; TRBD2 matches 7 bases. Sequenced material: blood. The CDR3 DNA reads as TGCGCCAGCAGCCAGAGTAGCGGGCGGGGTCACGGGGAGCTGTTTTTT. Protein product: CASSQSSGRGHGELFF.